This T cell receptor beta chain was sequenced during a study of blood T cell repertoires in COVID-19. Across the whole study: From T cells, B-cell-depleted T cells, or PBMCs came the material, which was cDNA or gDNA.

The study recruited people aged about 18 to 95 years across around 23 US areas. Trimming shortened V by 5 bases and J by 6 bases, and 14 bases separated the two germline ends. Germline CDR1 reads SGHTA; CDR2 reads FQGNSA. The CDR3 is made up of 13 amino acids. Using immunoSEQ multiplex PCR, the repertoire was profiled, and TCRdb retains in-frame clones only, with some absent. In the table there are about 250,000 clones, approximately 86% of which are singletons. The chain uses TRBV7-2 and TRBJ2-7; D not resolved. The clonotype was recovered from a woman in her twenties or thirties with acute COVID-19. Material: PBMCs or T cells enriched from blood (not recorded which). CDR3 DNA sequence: TGTGCCAGCAGCACCCAGGCCCTAACCGAGCAGTACTTC. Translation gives CASSTQALTEQYF.